This TCR beta chain comes out of a study of Graves' ophthalmopathy and Graves' hyperthyroidism. At the level of the study: Researchers classed hyperthyroidism as stable given no ophthalmopathy within 18 months of follow-up. General observations from the study: Ophthalmopathy and stable hyperthyroidism were discriminated by a 13-signature model, with about 90% sensitivity and 70% to 84% specificity. Blood also carried most expanded thyroid clonotypes exceeding 0.001 frequency.

This clonotype came up a few times. Its antigen is unknown. In this cohort, patients with other autoimmune diseases, uncontrolled infections, pregnancy or lactation were excluded. Investigators amplified TCR beta CDR3 regions from RNA transcripts. HTBI-primed RT-PCR formed the first round, and a multiplex PCR formed the second. Each CDR3 protein gets one entry after TCRdb re-called the multiplex PCR reads with MiXCR. The table records more than 1,000,000 distinct CDR3 sequences, around a third of them present only once. V gave up 10 bases and J gave up 3 bases, with 16 bases separating them. Germline CDR1 MNHEY, CDR2 SVGAGI. This CDR3 comprises 14 residues.

Material: peripheral blood or thyroid tissue (not recorded which). This clonotype originated in an adult man with Graves' hyperthyroidism. The chain couples TRBV6-5 to TRBJ1-5; a possible D gene is TRBD1 (5 bases). The DNA of the CDR3 is TGTGCCACCGGGGGAGGAGGGGACAATCAGCCCCAGCATTTT. Amino acids: CATGGGGDNQPQHF.